This record concerns one T cell receptor beta chain sequence. Antigen specificity is unknown. The data belong to a study of cytomegalovirus exposure and HLA in healthy donors. Study as a whole: Earlier sequencing of around 190 million T cells yielded 100 million to 140 million unique TCR beta sequences.

Looked up from germline, CDR1 is KGHSH and CDR2 is LQKENI. V was trimmed by 3 bases and J by 9 bases, leaving 12 bases between them. The CDR3 has 13 amino acids. Study-level results: Being productive about 87% or about 30% of the time was typical of most TCR beta V segments in an earlier analysis. TCR beta chains numbering more than 150 were designated cytomegalovirus-associated. It was reported in a later analysis that an Asian-associated ancestry cluster showed fewer N-insertions than the roughly 670-donor mean.

This PCR relied on a set of 60 Vbeta primers and 13 Jbeta primers. Assay: immunoSEQ multiplex PCR; the TCRdb copy retains only in-frame clones and omits some. The sample yields about 140,000 clones, approximately 80% seen once. This chain joins TRBV18 and TRBJ1-5, with D perhaps matching TRBD1 (6 bases). The clonotype comes from a man in his thirties or forties in good health and CMV-seropositive. Sequencing used PBMCs. Written as DNA, the CDR3 is TGTGCCAGCTCACCCGGGACAACCGGGCCCCAGCATTTT. Its translation: CASSPGTTGPQHF.